The present entry profiles one T cell receptor beta chain with its context. Its antigen is not identified. V lost 1 base, J lost 2 bases, and 13 bases lay in between. Looked up from germline, CDR1 is SGHNT and CDR2 is YYREEE (reference sequence). The CDR3 spans 15 residues. The data were taken from a study of pediatric ulcerative colitis. Whole-study findings and limits: In rectum, acute severe colitis had expanded clones and less diversity.

Each sample received Survey-level depth of up to 500,000 reads. Assay used: immunoSEQ multiplex PCR; TCRdb lists only in-frame clones, some missing. In the table there are tens of thousands of clones, about three quarters of which are singletons. The V call is TRBV5-4, the J call TRBJ2-7; D possibly corresponds to TRBD1 (5 bases). Sequences were obtained from blood. The receptor was derived from a boy aged 5 to 17 with moderate ulcerative colitis. The CDR3 reads CASSLPDSNTYEQYF. Written as DNA, the CDR3 is TGTGCCAGCAGCTTGCCCGACAGTAATACCTACGAGCAGTACTTC.